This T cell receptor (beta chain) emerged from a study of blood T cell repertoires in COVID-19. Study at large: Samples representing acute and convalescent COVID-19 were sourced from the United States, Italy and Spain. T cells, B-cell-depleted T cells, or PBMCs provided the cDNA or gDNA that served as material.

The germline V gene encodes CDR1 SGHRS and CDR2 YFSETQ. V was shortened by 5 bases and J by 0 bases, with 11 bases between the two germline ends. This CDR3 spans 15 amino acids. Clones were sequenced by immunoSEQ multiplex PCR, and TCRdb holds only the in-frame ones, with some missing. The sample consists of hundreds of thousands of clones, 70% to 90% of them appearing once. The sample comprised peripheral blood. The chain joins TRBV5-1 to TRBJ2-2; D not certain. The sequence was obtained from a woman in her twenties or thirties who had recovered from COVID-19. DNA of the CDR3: TGCGCCAGCAGGAGAGCGATTTCGAACACCGGGGAGCTGTTTTTT. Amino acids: CASRRAISNTGELFF.